Presented here are 10 T cell receptor beta chains from one specimen sequenced in a study of blood T cells in healthy people across ages. The second PCR ran about 7 to 12 cycles with a sample-barcoded 5' primer and J-beta primers. TCRdb processed the 5' RACE reads anew with MiXCR; each CDR3 protein has one entry. The sample lists over 700,000 distinct CDR3 sequences; approximately 55% were seen once. Input material: blood. The receptors were gathered from an elderly man in good health.

The V gene is TRBV29-1, the J gene TRBJ1-1, with 7 positions matching TRBD1. CDR3 length equals 16 residues. With V trimmed by 5 bases and J by 0 bases, 12 bases remained unmatched. Germline loops: CDR1 SQVTM, CDR2 ANQGSEA. The DNA for the CDR3 is TGCAGCGTTTCACCCCGACAGGGAGCAATGAACACTGAAGCTTTCTTT. It translates to CSVSPRQGAMNTEAFF.

This clonotype appeared a single time. The chain recombines TRBV12-3 or TRBV12-4 with TRBJ1-2, with 8 bases aligning to TRBD1. The V and J ends lost 5 bases and 3 bases, in that order; junction bases with no gene match: 8. This CDR3 has 15 amino acids. The CDR3: CASSPGQGAYYGYTF. The DNA for the CDR3 is TGTGCCAGCAGTCCCGGACAGGGAGCATACTATGGCTACACCTTC.

In regard to this clonotype: One end of the junction is discordant with germline, which a read error may explain. This chain joins TRBV20-1 and TRBJ2-1, with a weak D call TRBD2 (5 bases). The CDR3 runs to 14 residues. Germline V gene sequence: CDR1 DFQATT, CDR2 SNEGSKA (reference sequence). The CDR3 here is CSAPDFDSCNEQFF. The DNA for the CDR3 is TGCAGTGCCCCGGACTTTGACTCCTGCAATGAGCAGTTCTTC.

The J gene is TRBJ2-1, the V gene TRBV29-1; TRBD2 aligns across 8 bases. The CDR3 sequence is 14 residues long. J gave up 4 bases and V 6 bases, and 8 bases lay outside the gene matches. Germline V CDR1 and CDR2: SQVTM, ANQGSEA. The CDR3: CSVAGTRKYNEQFF. For the CDR3, the DNA is TGCAGCGTCGCCGGGACTAGAAAATACAATGAGCAGTTCTTC.

J is TRBJ1-2 and V is TRBV5-6; TRBD1 agrees at 7 bases. CDR1 is SGHDT and CDR2 is YYEEEE in the germline V gene. V trimming: 3 bases; J trimming: 7 bases; junction bases outside the gene matches: 6. The CDR3 contains 13 residues. The CDR3 nucleotides are TGTGCCAGCAGCTCCCTCGCAGGGGGTGGCTACACCTTC. It encodes CASSSLAGGGYTF.

The V call is TRBV5-1, the J call TRBJ2-5; TRBD2 is a possible D gene (5 bases). This CDR3 has 15 residues. Germline V CDR1 and CDR2: SGHRS, YFSETQ. Trimming cost V 1 base and J 3 bases, with 13 bases left between them. CDR3 in amino acids: CASSLLRVKKETQYF. The CDR3 region has the DNA TGCGCCAGCAGCTTGTTGAGGGTGAAGAAAGAGACCCAGTACTTC.

J is TRBJ2-5 and V is TRBV20-1; D is uncertain. CDR1 and CDR2 (germline): DFQATT, SNEGSKA (reference sequence). V lost 0 bases and J 1 base, leaving 6 bases between the germline ends. The CDR3 runs 13 residues. The CDR3 DNA is TGCAGTGCTAGAGAGGTCCGCCAAGAGACCCAGTACTTC. It encodes CSAREVRQETQYF.

This clonotype was seen a few times. The rearrangement links TRBV28 to TRBJ2-7, with unresolved D. V lost 1 base to trimming and J lost 3 bases, with 10 bases between them. The CDR3 extends over 14 amino acids. Germline CDR1 MDHEN, CDR2 SYDVKM. This chain's CDR3 is CASSLLGSLYEQYF. DNA for the CDR3: TGTGCCAGCAGTTTATTGGGTTCGCTCTACGAGCAGTACTTC.

CDR3 loop: CAIRDRDRGLESEAFF. For the CDR3, the DNA is TGTGCCATCAGGGACCGGGACAGGGGGCTAGAGTCTGAAGCTTTCTTT. The chain joins TRBV10-3 to TRBJ1-1; 12 bases align to TRBD1. From germline, CDR1 is ENHRY and CDR2 SYGVKD. The CDR3 length is 16 residues. With V trimmed by 6 bases and J by 6 bases, 11 bases remained unmatched.

This clonotype was observed a handful of times. V is TRBV29-1 and J is TRBJ2-4, with 7 positions matching TRBD2. Germline trimming cut 5 bases from V and 8 bases from J; bases unmatched to any gene: 6. The CDR3 loop spans 12 amino acids. Germline V gives CDR1 SQVTM, CDR2 ANQGSEA. For the CDR3, the DNA is TGCAGCGTTAAACGGGGGGAGGACATTCAGTACTTC. Its translation is CSVKRGEDIQYF.